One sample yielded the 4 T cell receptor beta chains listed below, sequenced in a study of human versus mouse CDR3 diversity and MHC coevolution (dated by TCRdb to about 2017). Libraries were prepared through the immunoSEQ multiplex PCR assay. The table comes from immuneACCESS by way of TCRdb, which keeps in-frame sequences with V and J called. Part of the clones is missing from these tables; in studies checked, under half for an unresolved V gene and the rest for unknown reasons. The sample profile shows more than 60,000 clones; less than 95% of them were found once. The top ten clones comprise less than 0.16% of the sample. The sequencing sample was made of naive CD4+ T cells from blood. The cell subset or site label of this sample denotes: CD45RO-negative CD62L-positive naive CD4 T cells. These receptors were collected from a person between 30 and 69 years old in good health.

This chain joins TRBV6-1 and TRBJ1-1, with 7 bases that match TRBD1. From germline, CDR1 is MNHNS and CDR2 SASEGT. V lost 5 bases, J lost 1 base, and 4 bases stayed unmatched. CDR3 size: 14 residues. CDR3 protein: CASSKTGKNTEAFF. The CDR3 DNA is TGTGCCAGCAGTAAGACAGGGAAGAACACTGAAGCTTTCTTT.

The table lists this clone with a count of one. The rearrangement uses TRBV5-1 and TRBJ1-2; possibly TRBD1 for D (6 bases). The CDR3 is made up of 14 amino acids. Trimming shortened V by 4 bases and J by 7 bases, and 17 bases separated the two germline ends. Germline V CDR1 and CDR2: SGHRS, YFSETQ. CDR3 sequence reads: CASSPDSSNGGYTF. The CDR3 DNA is TGCGCCAGCAGCCCGGACAGTTCTAACGGTGGCTACACCTTC.

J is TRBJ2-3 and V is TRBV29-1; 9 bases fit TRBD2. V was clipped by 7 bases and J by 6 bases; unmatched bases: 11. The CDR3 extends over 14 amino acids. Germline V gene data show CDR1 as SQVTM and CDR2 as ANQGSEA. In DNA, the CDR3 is TGCAGCGCCAGGGTGGCGGGAGGGCCGGATACGCAGTATTTT. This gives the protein CSARVAGGPDTQYF.

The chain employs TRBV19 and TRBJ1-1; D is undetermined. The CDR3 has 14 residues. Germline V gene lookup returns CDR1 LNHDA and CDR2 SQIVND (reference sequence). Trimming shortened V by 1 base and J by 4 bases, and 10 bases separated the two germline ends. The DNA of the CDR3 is TGTGCCAGTAGTATAGTAGAAGGGAGCACTGAAGCTTTCTTT. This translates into CASSIVEGSTEAFF.